This TCR beta chain was sequenced in a study of cytomegalovirus exposure and HLA in healthy donors. Study as a whole: The approximately 120 validation repertoires, a later analysis reported, used the same platform as the approximately 670 repertoires from the first cohort.

Study-level points and caveats: Within the 120 or so validation repertoires, first-cohort TCR clusters tended to co-occur, according to a later analysis. According to the study, some 160 TCR beta chains were cytomegalovirus-associated.

The CDR3 has 14 amino acids. Losses at the gene ends were 0 bases for V and 3 bases for J; bases not matched to a gene: 1. Germline values: CDR1 MNHNY, CDR2 SVGAGI (reference sequence). As for this clone: Its target is not known.

The table came from immunoSEQ multiplex PCR; TCRdb's copy has only in-frame clones and leaves some out. The sample lists 70,000 or so clones, less than 95% occurring once. V gene TRBV6-6 combines with J gene TRBJ2-7; 8 bases agree with TRBD1. The TCR originated in a woman aged 18-29 years in good health and CMV-seropositive. Sequencing input: PBMCs. The chain's CDR3 is CASSYSTGDYEQYF. The CDR3 DNA is TGTGCCAGCAGTTACTCGACAGGGGACTACGAGCAGTACTTC.